Presented here are 24 T cell receptor beta chains from one specimen sequenced in a study of T cells after yellow fever vaccination. TCRdb processed the 5' RACE reads anew with MiXCR; each CDR3 protein has one entry. This sample carries about 340,000 distinct CDR3 sequences, 8% to 10% of them seen once, and the ten largest clones take roughly 18%. The starting material was PBMCs, obtained on the day of the first yellow fever vaccination. The receptor set was obtained from a man aged 18 to 35 who received the YFV17D yellow fever vaccine.

The chain is built from TRBV28 and TRBJ1-2; 7 bases agree with TRBD1. The CDR3 runs to 13 residues. V was pared by 2 bases and J by 5 bases, with 2 bases of the junction left unmatched. Germline loops: CDR1 MDHEN, CDR2 SYDVKM. CDR3 in DNA: TGTGCCAGCAGTTTAGGGACAGTATATGGCTACACCTTC. Amino acid sequence: CASSLGTVYGYTF.

This clonotype was seen more than once but under ten times. This sequence joins TRBV7-2 and TRBJ1-1, with 7 bases aligning to TRBD1. Trimming took 5 bases from V and 5 from J; bases not matched to a gene: 11. The germline CDR1 and CDR2 sequences are SGHTA and FQGNSA. CDR3 length: 15 amino acids. CDR3 residues: CASSPAGQRLTEAFF. CDR3 sequence (DNA): TGTGCCAGCAGCCCAGCGGGACAGCGCCTGACTGAAGCTTTCTTT.

The CDR3 nucleotides are TGCAGTGCTAGGGGACTAGCGGGGAACACCGGGGAGCTGTTTTTT. Translation: CSARGLAGNTGELFF. The rearrangement links TRBV20-1 to TRBJ2-2; 12 positions match TRBD2. The length of the CDR3 is 15 residues. From germline, CDR1 is DFQATT and CDR2 SNEGSKA (reference sequence). With V trimmed by 3 bases and J by 1 base, 0 bases remained unmatched.

The chain is built from TRBV7-3 and TRBJ2-2; D possibly corresponds to TRBD2 (6 bases). The CDR3 is made up of 15 amino acids. In germline, CDR1 is SGHTA, CDR2 FQGTGA. Trimming cost V 10 bases and J 1 base, with 16 bases left between them. The CDR3 DNA reads TGTGCCACTACCCAGGGCGGGGTGAACACCGGGGAGCTGTTTTTT. It encodes CATTQGGVNTGELFF. Full variable domain (rest looked up from reference TRBV7-3 and TRBJ2-2): GAGVSQTPSNKVTEKGKYVELRCDPISGHTALYWYRQSLGQGPEFLIYFQGTGAADDSGLPNDRFFAVRPEGSVSTLKIQRTERGDSAVYLCATTQGGVNTGELFFGEGSRLTVL.

This clonotype was counted only a few times. V and J are TRBV30 and TRBJ2-7; TRBD1 might be the D (6 bases). V was shortened by 2 bases and J by 0 bases, with 14 bases between the two germline ends. The CDR3 extends over 15 amino acids. Germline V gene lookup returns CDR1 GTSNPN and CDR2 SVGIG (reference sequence). The CDR3 sequence: CAWSPDRPPSYEQYF. In DNA, the CDR3 is TGTGCCTGGAGTCCCGACAGGCCTCCCTCCTACGAGCAGTACTTC.

This clonotype was observed a few times. The chain combines TRBV4-3 with TRBJ2-1; D is possibly TRBD2 (5 bases). Germline CDR1 and CDR2: LGHNA and YSLEER. There are 16 residues in the CDR3. V gave up 1 base and J gave up 6 bases, with 16 bases separating them. This CDR3 reads CASSQGDEGFTNEQFF. The CDR3 nucleotides are TGCGCCAGCAGCCAAGGGGATGAGGGCTTCACCAATGAGCAGTTCTTC.

This clonotype was counted at least ten times. The chain is built from TRBV12-3 or TRBV12-4 and TRBJ2-2; the D gene is possibly TRBD2 (5 bases). Trimming cost V 7 bases and J 5 bases, with 14 bases left between them. The CDR3 has 14 residues. The CDR3 loop reads CASKRAPGTGELFF. The CDR3 DNA sequence: TGTGCCAGCAAACGGGCCCCGGGGACCGGGGAGCTGTTTTTT.

This clonotype was picked up many times. The chain has TRBV29-1 and TRBJ2-2; 10 bases fit TRBD2. Trimming took 7 bases from V and 1 from J; bases not matched to a gene: 6. The CDR3 covers 15 residues. Germline CDR1 reads SQVTM; CDR2 reads ANQGSEA. The CDR3 bases are TGCAGCGCAGTAGCGGGGGGAAAGAACACCGGGGAGCTGTTTTTT. This translates into CSAVAGGKNTGELFF.

This clonotype was seen a handful of times. The V call is TRBV5-8, the J call TRBJ1-1; 7 bases align to TRBD1. V dropped 4 bases and J dropped 3; count of bases not matched to a gene: 9. The CDR3 runs to 15 residues. Germline CDR1 reads SGHTS; CDR2 reads YDEGEE. The CDR3 bases are TGTGCCAGCAGCATTGGGACAGTTTGGTACACTGAAGCTTTCTTT. Its translation is CASSIGTVWYTEAFF.

The rearrangement uses TRBV6-5 and TRBJ2-5; tentative D call: TRBD1 (5 bases). V was cut by 4 bases and J by 5 bases, with 17 bases left in between. This CDR3 has 15 residues. In germline, CDR1 is MNHEY, CDR2 SVGAGI. The CDR3 loop reads CASSLGQGLSETQYF. The CDR3, as DNA: TGTGCCAGCAGTTTGGGGCAGGGATTGAGTGAGACCCAGTACTTC.

Many counts were recorded for this clonotype. The chain combines TRBV9 with TRBJ2-3; 8 nucleotides agree with TRBD2. The CDR3 spans 14 residues. The ends lost 2 bases at V and 1 base at J; junction bases unmatched: 0. CDR1 and CDR2 from the germline V gene are SGDLS and YYNGEE. As DNA, the CDR3 is TGTGCCAGCAGCGTTAGCGGGGGCACAGATACGCAGTATTTT. Encoded protein: CASSVSGGTDTQYF.

The chain combines TRBV27 with TRBJ2-7; D remains unclear. There are 14 residues in the CDR3. The V gene lost 6 bases and the J gene lost 5 bases, with 17 bases spanning the gap. Germline CDR1 MNHEY, CDR2 SMNVEV (reference sequence). The CDR3 protein is CASRPRFNQHEQYV. Written as DNA, the CDR3 is TGTGCCAGCAGACCCAGATTCAACCAACACGAGCAGTACGTC.

The J gene is TRBJ2-5, the V gene TRBV20-1; possibly TRBD1 or TRBD2 for D (6 bases each). Trimming took off 5 bases at V and 3 bases at J, with 16 bases between the two ends. This CDR3 region has 14 residues. Germline loops: CDR1 DFQATT, CDR2 SNEGSKA (reference sequence). The CDR3 region is CSAHTGAGKETQYF. In DNA form, the CDR3 reads TGCAGTGCTCATACGGGGGCGGGTAAAGAGACCCAGTACTTC.

This clonotype has a count of ten or more. The V and J genes are TRBV9 and TRBJ2-1; 8 bases align to TRBD1. With V trimmed by 6 bases and J by 2 bases, 4 bases remained unmatched. The CDR3 contains 14 residues. From germline, CDR1 is SGDLS and CDR2 YYNGEE. This CDR3 is CASTPQGAYNEQFF. CDR3 coding DNA: TGTGCCAGCACCCCACAGGGGGCCTACAATGAGCAGTTCTTC.

This clonotype was picked up many times. This chain connects TRBV6-1 to TRBJ1-6; possible D gene TRBD1, 6 bases. With 10 bases removed from V and 13 bases from J, the gap between germline ends came to 26 bases. The CDR3 covers 15 residues. CDR1 is MNHNS, CDR2 SASEGT, per germline. The CDR3, as DNA: TGTGCCACCGGGGGCACAAGGGCCGGTTTTCGTCCCCTCCACTTT. It encodes CATGGTRAGFRPLHF.

The chain joins TRBV19 to TRBJ2-3; D ambiguous. Trimming removed 3 bases at V and 0 bases at J, with 7 bases between. The CDR3 runs to 14 residues. Germline CDR1 LNHDA, CDR2 SQIVND (reference sequence). CDR3 region: CASSIAQSTDTQYF. The CDR3 DNA follows: TGTGCCAGTAGTATTGCACAGAGCACAGATACGCAGTATTTT.

This clonotype was recorded a few times. J is TRBJ2-7 and V is TRBV19; D possibly corresponds to TRBD2 (7 bases). V was clipped by 3 bases and J by 0 bases, with 18 bases between them. The CDR3 runs to 17 residues. Germline V lookup: CDR1 LNHDA, CDR2 SQIVND (reference sequence). The CDR3 region has the DNA TGTGCCAGTAGTATTTTGTATGGGCGGGGGCCCTCCTACGAGCAGTACTTC. The encoded protein is CASSILYGRGPSYEQYF.

This clonotype was found many times. This chain links TRBV7-9 with TRBJ2-1, with D perhaps matching TRBD2 (6 bases). Germline V lookup: CDR1 SEHNR, CDR2 FQNEAQ (reference sequence). This CDR3 contains 12 residues. The ends were cut back, 2 bases at V and 8 bases at J, with 7 bases in the middle. The CDR3 bases are TGTGCCAGCAGCTTAACGGGGGATGAGCAGTTCTTC. Translating it yields CASSLTGDEQFF.

The chain employs TRBV29-1 and TRBJ1-4, with D possibly matching TRBD1 (5 bases). The CDR3 loop spans 14 amino acids. Per germline, CDR1 SQVTM and CDR2 ANQGSEA. Trimming removed 7 bases at V and 8 bases at J, with 20 bases between. In DNA form, the CDR3 reads TGCAGCGCCCACTGGGCAGGGTCGGCGGAAAAACTGTTTTTT. Translated: CSAHWAGSAEKLFF.

There are a few counts of this clonotype. The conserved closing phenylalanine or tryptophan is absent in this CDR3, likely reflecting a read error. The DNA is omitted, as the CDR3 cannot be located on it reliably, and the CDR3 follows TCRdb's listing. The V and J genes are TRBV18 and TRBJ2-1. The CDR3 length equals 9 residues, ends included. CDR1 KGHSH and CDR2 LQKENI come from the germline V gene. CDR3 in amino acids: CASSPPALG.

This clonotype came up a few times. V and J are TRBV20-1 and TRBJ2-2, with 8 bases fitting TRBD2. The V gene's germline CDR1 is DFQATT and CDR2 SNEGSKA (reference sequence). Unmatched junction bases numbered 11, after V lost 5 bases and J lost 3 bases. This CDR3 spans 16 amino acids. In DNA, the CDR3 is TGCAGTGCTCCCTTGCCGGGGGGGGCGTACACCGGGGAGCTGTTTTTT. Translation: CSAPLPGGAYTGELFF.

This clonotype was counted a few times. The V call is TRBV6-1, the J call TRBJ1-4; the D is unclear. The CDR3 consists of 15 residues. V dropped 7 bases and J dropped 3 bases, with 15 bases sitting between them. CDR1 MNHNS and CDR2 SASEGT come from the germline V gene. The CDR3 sequence is CASTQFVAANEKLFF. CDR3 sequence (DNA): TGTGCCAGCACCCAATTCGTGGCAGCTAATGAAAAACTGTTTTTT.

The chain employs TRBV25-1 and TRBJ1-1; no clear D gene. The CDR3 runs 13 residues. V lost 3 bases and J 1 base, leaving 6 bases between the germline ends. Germline V CDR1 and CDR2: MGHDK, SYGVNS. The CDR3 sequence: CASSEWQNTEAFF. In nucleotides, the CDR3 is TGTGCCAGCAGTGAGTGGCAGAACACTGAAGCTTTCTTT.

With regard to this clonotype: A much bigger clone sits one base away, suggesting this may be a read error. This rearrangement joins TRBV7-2 to TRBJ2-7, with 8 positions matching TRBD1. CDR1 SGHTA and CDR2 FQGNSA come from the germline V gene. CDR3 length: 13 residues. CDR3 region: CAGSGRLQGAQDF. CDR3 nucleotides: TGTGCCGGCAGCGGACGTCTTCAGGGGGCGCAGGACTTC.